These 10 T cell receptor beta chains share one sample of origin, sequenced in a study of blood T cells in healthy people across ages. The use of a sample-barcoded 5' primer and a J-beta primer mix characterized a second PCR of about 7 to 12 cycles. MiXCR was run by TCRdb on the 5' RACE reads, yielding one entry per CDR3 protein. The sample yields fewer than 900,000 distinct CDR3 sequences, 36% seen once. What was sequenced was blood. These receptors were collected from a man aged 18-30 years in good health.

In the case of this clonotype: A much larger clone lies a single base off, so this may be a read error. The chain carries TRBV5-1 and TRBJ1-1; no reliable D call. This CDR3 has 13 amino acids. Trimming took off 0 bases at V and 11 bases at J, with 14 bases between the two ends. From germline, CDR1 is SGHRS and CDR2 YFSETQ. The chain's CDR3 is CASSLGAGGSAFF. The CDR3 coding sequence is TGCGCCAGCAGCTTGGGGGCAGGTGGTTCGGCTTTCTTT.

This clonotype was found a few times. The chain joins TRBV25-1 to TRBJ1-2; TRBD1 might be the D (6 bases). The germline V and J ends were trimmed by 5 bases and 8 bases, with 18 bases remaining between them. Per the germline V gene, CDR1 is MGHDK and CDR2 is SYGVNS. The CDR3 length is 14 residues. The CDR3 DNA follows: TGTGCCAGCAGTCCCGGGAGGGGGGCAAGGGGCTACACCTTC. It encodes CASSPGRGARGYTF.

The chain employs TRBV20-1 and TRBJ2-3; the match to TRBD2 covers 10 bases. This CDR3 spans 13 amino acids. Germline V gene lookup returns CDR1 DFQATT and CDR2 SNEGSKA (reference sequence). V lost 2 bases to trimming and J lost 13 bases; unmatched junction nucleotides: 9. CDR3 amino acids: CSARHSGGQKKYF. The CDR3 DNA follows: TGCAGTGCTAGACATAGCGGGGGGCAAAAAAAGTATTTT.

The chain uses TRBV4-3 and TRBJ2-1; 7 nucleotides align to TRBD2. The CDR3 length is 16 residues. Germline CDR1 reads LGHNA; CDR2 reads YSLEER. The V and J ends lost 0 bases and 3 bases, in that order; junction bases with no gene match: 5. The CDR3 reads CASSQDWGGNYNEQFF. The CDR3 coding sequence is TGCGCCAGCAGCCAAGATTGGGGGGGAAACTACAATGAGCAGTTCTTC.

The chain recombines TRBV7-6 with TRBJ2-7; a weak D match, TRBD2 (6 bases). This CDR3 region has 17 residues. V gave up 1 base and J gave up 7 bases, with 23 bases separating them. Germline V gene data show CDR1 as SGHVS and CDR2 as FNYEAQ. CDR3: CASSLVYSARRENEQYF. The CDR3, as DNA: TGTGCCAGCAGCTTAGTCTATAGCGCCAGGAGGGAGAATGAGCAGTACTTC. Combining the CDR3 with reference TRBV7-6 and TRBJ2-7 gives the whole variable domain GAGVSQSPRYKVTKRGQDVALRCDPISGHVSLYWYRQALGQGPEFLTYFNYEAQQDKSGLPNDRFSAERPEGSISTLTIQRTEQRDSAMYRCASSLVYSARRENEQYFGPGTRLTVT.

This clonotype came up many times. This sequence joins TRBV4-2 and TRBJ1-5, with TRBD1 as a possible D gene (6 bases). The V and J ends lost 8 bases and 6 bases respectively, with 14 bases between them. The CDR3 spans 13 residues. CDR1 is LGHNA and CDR2 is YNFKEQ in the germline V gene. The CDR3 loop is CASSQGGRQPQHF. The CDR3 nucleotides are TGTGCCAGCTCGCAAGGGGGGCGTCAGCCCCAGCATTTT.

This clonotype appeared a few times. The chain carries TRBV7-9 and TRBJ1-2; 9 positions agree with TRBD1. V lost 5 bases to trimming and J lost 4 bases; unmatched junction nucleotides: 14. Germline V CDR1 and CDR2: SEHNR, FQNEAQ (reference sequence). The CDR3 covers 17 residues. CDR3 sequence (DNA): TGTGCCAGCAGCCTTAATTTGGCGGTGGACAGGGGCTATGGCTACACCTTC. Translation gives CASSLNLAVDRGYGYTF.

In its sample, this clonotype was seen a few times. This sequence joins TRBV7-9 and TRBJ1-6; D is unresolved. V gave up 1 base and J gave up 5 bases, with 9 bases separating them. Germline lookup yields CDR1 SEHNR and CDR2 FQNEAQ (reference sequence). This CDR3 has 15 residues. The CDR3 here is CASSLEQLNNSPLHF. CDR3 bases: TGTGCCAGCAGCTTAGAGCAACTCAATAATTCACCCCTCCACTTT.

This clonotype was detected only a few times. The V call is TRBV5-1, the J call TRBJ1-6; no clear D. Trimming stripped 1 base from V and 10 bases from J, with 15 bases between. The CDR3 is made up of 15 amino acids. From germline, CDR1 is SGHRS and CDR2 YFSETQ. CDR3 in amino acids: CASSLSGEPISPLHF. CDR3 nucleotides: TGCGCCAGCAGCTTGAGCGGGGAGCCGATCTCACCCCTCCACTTT.

This clonotype was detected a few times. The gene calls are TRBV6-5 and TRBJ1-1; TRBD1 aligns across 8 bases. Trimming removed 4 bases from V and 3 bases from J; junction bases left unmatched: 4. Germline CDR1 reads MNHEY; CDR2 reads SVGAGI. The CDR3 length is 14 residues. The CDR3 DNA reads as TGTGCCAGCAGTTTTATACAGGGGGACACTGAAGCTTTCTTT. Its protein is CASSFIQGDTEAFF.